A selection of T cell receptor beta chains follows, all from one sample in a study of blood T cell repertoires in COVID-19. Sequencing was performed with immunoSEQ multiplex PCR; in TCRdb, only in-frame clones are kept and a portion is missing. The sample yields a few hundred thousand clones, around 82% seen once. The source material was peripheral blood. These receptors came from a human donor in a cohort sampled during active COVID-19. Both conserved end residues are part of each CDR3. The D gene is left open where the match is weak. Size tells how often a clone was seen (once, few, many) or the class of an expanded clone, and some rows leave it out.

v_gene,abundance,j_gene,d_gene,CDR3aa,CDR3nt
TRBV7-9,NA,TRBJ2-5,NA,CASSTGPNRETQYF,TGTGCCAGCAGCACGGGTCCCAACCGGGAGACCCAGTACTTC
TRBV6-4,NA,TRBJ2-1,TRBD2,CASSERLAGGYNEQFF,TGTGCCAGCAGTGAGAGGCTAGCGGGAGGGTACAATGAGCAGTTCTTC
TRBV9,NA,TRBJ2-6,NA,CASSVVQAEGITGANVLTF,TGTGCCAGCAGCGTAGTCCAGGCGGAGGGAATTACCGGGGCCAACGTCCTGACTTTC
TRBV2,NA,TRBJ2-7,NA,CASRIRDIRLTYEQYF,TGTGCCAGCAGGATCCGGGACATCCGGCTAACCTACGAGCAGTACTTC
TRBV21-1,NA,TRBJ1-4,NA,CASSGRTGTNEKLFF,TGTGCCAGCAGCGGAAGGACAGGGACGAATGAAAAACTGTTTTTT
TRBV5-6,NA,TRBJ2-2,NA,CASSYIQGHTGELFF,TGTGCCAGCAGTTACATACAGGGTCACACCGGGGAGCTGTTTTTT
TRBV11-3,NA,TRBJ2-5,TRBD2,CASSLTGGAKTQYF,TGTGCCAGCAGCTTAACCGGGGGGGCAAAGACCCAGTACTTC
TRBV11-2,NA,TRBJ2-5,TRBD1,CASSLGGQGKETQYF,TGTGCCAGCAGCTTAGGCGGACAGGGGAAAGAGACCCAGTACTTC
TRBV5-4,NA,TRBJ2-5,TRBD2,CASSLGLGLATQETQYF,TGTGCCAGCAGCTTGGGGCTAGGACTAGCGACTCAAGAGACCCAGTACTTC
TRBV3-1/TRBV3-2,few,TRBJ1-1,NA,CASSQATGGAEAFF,TGTGCCAGCAGCCAAGCCACAGGCGGGGCTGAAGCTTTCTTT
TRBV27,NA,TRBJ2-1,NA,CASSVPGVYEQFF,TGTGCCAGCAGTGTACCAGGGGTCTATGAGCAGTTCTTC
TRBV6-5,NA,TRBJ2-7,NA,CASINMGGGEQYF,TGTGCCAGCATCAACATGGGGGGTGGGGAGCAGTACTTC
TRBV5-5,NA,TRBJ1-3,NA,CASSLSLSGNTIYF,TGTGCCAGCAGCTTGTCACTATCTGGAAACACCATATATTTT
TRBV5-1,NA,TRBJ2-7,TRBD1,CASSSGTGSYEQYF,TGCGCCAGCAGCTCCGGGACAGGGTCCTACGAGCAGTACTTC
TRBV15,NA,TRBJ2-7,TRBD1,CATSTSGTGSHEQYF,TGTGCCACCAGCACGTCAGGGACAGGGAGCCACGAGCAGTACTTC
TRBV18,NA,TRBJ2-2,TRBD2,CASSRLTSGRQNTGELFF,TGTGCCAGCTCACGCCTGACTAGCGGGAGGCAAAACACCGGGGAGCTGTTTTTT
TRBV4-2,NA,TRBJ2-7,NA,CASSRNAVSYEQYF,TGTGCCAGCAGCCGAAACGCAGTCTCCTACGAGCAGTACTTC
TRBV7-9,NA,TRBJ1-2,NA,CASSLVTGDGYTF,TGTGCCAGCAGCTTAGTGACAGGAGACGGCTACACCTTC
TRBV9,NA,TRBJ1-1,TRBD1,CASSVSTGGPGMNTEAFF,TGTGCCAGCAGCGTATCGACAGGGGGCCCGGGTATGAACACTGAAGCTTTCTTT
TRBV12-5,NA,TRBJ2-1,TRBD2,CASGLGLAGANEQFF,TGTGCTAGTGGTTTAGGACTAGCGGGGGCAAATGAGCAGTTCTTC
TRBV5-1,NA,TRBJ1-2,NA,CASRGEVGYGYTF,TGCGCCAGCAGGGGAGAGGTCGGCTATGGCTACACCTTC
TRBV5-6,NA,TRBJ2-7,NA,CASSPGPAGEQYF,TGTGCCAGCAGCCCCGGACCAGCGGGCGAGCAGTACTTC
TRBV7-2,NA,TRBJ2-1,TRBD2,CASSSQLAGGWNEQFF,TGTGCCAGCAGCTCCCAACTAGCGGGAGGGTGGAATGAGCAGTTCTTC
TRBV2,NA,TRBJ1-2,NA,CASRRLDNYKGYTF,TGTGCCAGCAGGCGACTTGATAACTATAAGGGCTACACCTTC
TRBV5-4,NA,TRBJ2-3,NA,CASSLAGTDTQYF,TGTGCCAGCAGCTTGGCTGGCACAGATACGCAGTATTTT
TRBV6-2/TRBV6-3,NA,TRBJ2-7,NA,CASSYIKEGEQYF,TGTGCCAGCAGTTACATTAAAGAGGGCGAGCAGTACTTC
TRBV5-1,NA,TRBJ2-7,TRBD2,CASTPGLGYEQYF,TGCGCCAGCACACCGGGACTAGGTTACGAGCAGTACTTC
TRBV5-1,NA,TRBJ1-2,NA,CASSELGVLNYGYTF,TGCGCCAGCAGCGAGCTCGGGGTTCTCAACTATGGCTACACCTTC
TRBV10-3,few,TRBJ1-1,TRBD1,CAISEPFGTGKSEAFF,TGTGCCATCAGTGAACCGTTTGGGACAGGGAAGTCTGAAGCTTTCTTT
TRBV6-5,many,TRBJ1-5,NA,CASSYAGSNQPQHF,TGTGCCAGCAGTTATGCAGGAAGCAATCAGCCCCAGCATTTT
TRBV9,NA,TRBJ1-2,NA,CASSVANTGNYGYTF,TGTGCCAGCAGCGTAGCTAATACAGGGAACTATGGCTACACCTTC
TRBV27,NA,TRBJ2-3,NA,CASSLRLRGTSTDTQYF,TGTGCCAGCAGTTTAAGGCTCCGGGGGACTAGCACAGATACGCAGTATTTT
TRBV7-9,NA,TRBJ2-7,TRBD2,CASSPEARGGSSYEQYF,TGTGCCAGCAGCCCAGAAGCACGCGGGGGGAGCTCCTACGAGCAGTACTTC
TRBV5-5,NA,TRBJ1-1,TRBD1,CASSRETGRRIMNTEAFF,TGTGCCAGCAGCCGTGAGACAGGGAGAAGGATAATGAACACTGAAGCTTTCTTT
TRBV6-5,NA,TRBJ1-3,NA,CASSYSGVSGNTIYF,TGTGCCAGCAGTTACTCAGGGGTCTCTGGAAACACCATATATTTT
TRBV18,NA,TRBJ1-1,TRBD1,CASAKTTGGFGTEAFF,TGTGCCAGCGCAAAGACGACAGGGGGCTTCGGGACTGAAGCTTTCTTT
TRBV15,NA,TRBJ2-1,TRBD2,CATSITSGRDNEQFF,TGTGCCACCAGCATCACTAGCGGGAGGGACAATGAGCAGTTCTTC
TRBV12-3/TRBV12-4,NA,TRBJ2-7,NA,CASSFQGPYEQYF,TGTGCCAGCAGTTTCCAGGGCCCCTACGAGCAGTACTTC
TRBV29-1,once,TRBJ2-3,NA,CSGGTLGRDTQYF,TGCAGCGGTGGGACATTGGGTCGGGATACGCAGTATTTT
TRBV18,NA,TRBJ1-2,TRBD1,CASSRGQANYGYTF,TGTGCCAGCTCGAGAGGACAGGCTAACTATGGCTACACCTTC
TRBV19,NA,TRBJ2-2,TRBD2,CASRGGSGRGSTGELFF,TGTGCCAGTAGGGGAGGAAGCGGGAGAGGTTCCACCGGGGAGCTGTTTTTT
TRBV6-4,NA,TRBJ2-1,TRBD2,CASRATGGNEQFF,TGTGCCAGCAGGGCAACGGGGGGCAATGAGCAGTTCTTC
TRBV7-9,NA,TRBJ1-2,TRBD1,CASRTGPNYGYTF,TGTGCCAGCCGGACAGGGCCAAACTATGGCTACACCTTC
TRBV4-1,NA,TRBJ1-1,TRBD1,CASSQDIPGTVNTEAFF,TGCGCCAGCAGCCAAGACATCCCCGGGACAGTGAACACTGAAGCTTTCTTT
TRBV3-1/TRBV3-2,NA,TRBJ1-1,TRBD1,CASSQGRRGPEAFF,TGTGCCAGCAGCCAAGGAAGGAGGGGGCCTGAAGCTTTCTTT
TRBV3-1/TRBV3-2,NA,TRBJ2-6,TRBD1,CASSPRQGSSGANVLTF,TGTGCCAGCAGCCCGAGACAGGGGTCTTCTGGGGCCAACGTCCTGACTTTC
TRBV6-6,NA,TRBJ1-3,TRBD1,CASSRLQGAGNTIYF,TGTGCCAGCAGTCGATTACAGGGGGCTGGAAACACCATATATTTT
TRBV28,NA,TRBJ2-7,NA,CASSPGGPYEQYF,TGTGCCAGCAGCCCCGGAGGGCCCTACGAGCAGTACTTC
TRBV7-2,NA,TRBJ1-3,TRBD1,CASSLDRATNTIYF,TGTGCCAGCAGCTTGGACAGGGCGACAAACACCATATATTTT